This T cell receptor beta chain was observed in a study of blood T cell repertoires in COVID-19. In the study overall: Sample material is recorded as cDNA or gDNA derived from T cells, B-cell-depleted T cells, or PBMCs.

This CDR3 region has 12 residues. V lost 1 base to trimming and J lost 3 bases, with 5 bases between them. Per the germline V gene, CDR1 is SGHNT and CDR2 is YYREEE (reference sequence). This clone was seen a single time. Some clones are missing from TCRdb's copy, which holds only in-frame ones; the method was immunoSEQ multiplex PCR. The sample carries 65,000 to 70,000 clones, approximately 86% recorded once. Sequencing was done on a sample of peripheral blood. The receptor was isolated from a woman aged 55-69 years with acute or convalescent COVID-19. The chain links TRBV5-4 to TRBJ2-7, with no clear D. The CDR3 loop reads CASSLRGYEQYF. The CDR3 DNA follows: TGTGCCAGCAGCTTGCGAGGCTACGAGCAGTACTTC.